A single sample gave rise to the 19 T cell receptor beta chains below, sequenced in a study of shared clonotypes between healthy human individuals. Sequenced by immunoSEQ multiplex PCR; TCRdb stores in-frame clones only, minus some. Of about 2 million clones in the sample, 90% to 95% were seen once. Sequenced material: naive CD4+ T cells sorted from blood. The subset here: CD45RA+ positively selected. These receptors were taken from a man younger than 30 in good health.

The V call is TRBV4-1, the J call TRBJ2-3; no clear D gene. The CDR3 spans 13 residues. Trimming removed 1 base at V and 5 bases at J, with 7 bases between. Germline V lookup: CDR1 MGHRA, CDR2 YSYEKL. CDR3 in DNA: TGCGCCAGCAGCCAAGTTTTTGGAGATACGCAGTATTTT. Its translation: CASSQVFGDTQYF.

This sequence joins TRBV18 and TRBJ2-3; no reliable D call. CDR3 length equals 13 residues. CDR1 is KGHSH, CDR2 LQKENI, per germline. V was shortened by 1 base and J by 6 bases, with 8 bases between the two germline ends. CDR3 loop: CASSPRSPDTQYF. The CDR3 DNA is TGTGCCAGCTCACCACGGAGCCCGGATACGCAGTATTTT.

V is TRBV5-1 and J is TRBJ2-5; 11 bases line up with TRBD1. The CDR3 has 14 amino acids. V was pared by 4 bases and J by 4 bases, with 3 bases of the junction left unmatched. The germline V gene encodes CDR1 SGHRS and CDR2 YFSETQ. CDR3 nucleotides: TGCGCCAGCAGCACGGGGACAGGGGGAGAGACCCAGTACTTC. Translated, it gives CASSTGTGGETQYF. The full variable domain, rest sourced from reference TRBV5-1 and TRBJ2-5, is KAGVTQTPRYLIKTRGQQVTLSCSPISGHRSVSWYQQTPGQGLQFLFEYFSETQRNKGNFPGRFSGRQFSNSRSEMNVSTLELGDSALYLCASSTGTGGETQYFGPGTRLLVL.

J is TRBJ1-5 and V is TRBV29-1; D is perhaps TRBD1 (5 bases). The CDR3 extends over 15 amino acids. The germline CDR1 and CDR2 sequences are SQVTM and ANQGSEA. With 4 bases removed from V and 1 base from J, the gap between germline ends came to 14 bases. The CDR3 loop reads CSVVWGGASNQPQHF. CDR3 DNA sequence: TGCAGCGTTGTCTGGGGAGGGGCGAGCAATCAGCCCCAGCATTTT.

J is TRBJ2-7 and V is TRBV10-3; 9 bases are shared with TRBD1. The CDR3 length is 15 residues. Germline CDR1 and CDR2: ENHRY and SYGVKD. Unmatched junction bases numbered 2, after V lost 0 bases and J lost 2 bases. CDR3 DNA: TGTGCCATCAGTGAGTCACAGGGGGCAACCTACGAGCAGTACTTC. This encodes CAISESQGATYEQYF.

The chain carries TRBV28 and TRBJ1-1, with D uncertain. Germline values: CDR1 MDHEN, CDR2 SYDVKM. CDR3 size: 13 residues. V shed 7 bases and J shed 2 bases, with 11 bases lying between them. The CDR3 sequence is CASIASGNTEAFF. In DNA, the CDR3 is TGTGCCAGCATCGCCTCCGGCAACACTGAAGCTTTCTTT.

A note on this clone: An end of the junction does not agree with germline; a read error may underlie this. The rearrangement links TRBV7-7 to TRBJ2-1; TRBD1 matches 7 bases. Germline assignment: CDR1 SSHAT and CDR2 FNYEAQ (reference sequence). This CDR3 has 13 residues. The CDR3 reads CASSSDRDDEQFF. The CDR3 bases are TGTGCTAGCAGCTCCGACAGGGACGATGAGCAGTTCTTC.

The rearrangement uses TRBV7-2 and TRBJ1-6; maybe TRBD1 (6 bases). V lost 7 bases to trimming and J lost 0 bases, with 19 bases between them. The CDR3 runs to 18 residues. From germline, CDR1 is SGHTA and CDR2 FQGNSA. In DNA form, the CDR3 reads TGTGCCAGCACCCAGAACGGACAGCCAAGCTCCTATAATTCACCCCTCCACTTT. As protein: CASTQNGQPSSYNSPLHF.

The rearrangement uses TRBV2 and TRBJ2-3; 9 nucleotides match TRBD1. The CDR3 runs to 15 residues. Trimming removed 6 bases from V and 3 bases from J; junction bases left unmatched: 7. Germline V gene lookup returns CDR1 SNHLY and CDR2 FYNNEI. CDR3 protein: CASRRTGDPTDTQYF. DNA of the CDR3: TGTGCCAGCAGGAGGACAGGGGACCCAACAGATACGCAGTATTTT.

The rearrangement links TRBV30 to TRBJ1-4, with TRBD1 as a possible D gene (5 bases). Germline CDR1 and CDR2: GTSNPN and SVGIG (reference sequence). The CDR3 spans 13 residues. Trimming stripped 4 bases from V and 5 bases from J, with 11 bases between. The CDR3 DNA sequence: TGTGCCTGGATGGGGGGACCCAATGAAAAACTGTTTTTT. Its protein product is CAWMGGPNEKLFF.

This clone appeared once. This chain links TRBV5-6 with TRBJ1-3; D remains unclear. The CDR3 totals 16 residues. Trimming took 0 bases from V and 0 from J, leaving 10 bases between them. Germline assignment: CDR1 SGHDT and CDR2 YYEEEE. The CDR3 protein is CASSLVPSSSGNTIYF. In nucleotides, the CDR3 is TGTGCCAGCAGCTTGGTACCGTCAAGCTCTGGAAACACCATATATTTT.

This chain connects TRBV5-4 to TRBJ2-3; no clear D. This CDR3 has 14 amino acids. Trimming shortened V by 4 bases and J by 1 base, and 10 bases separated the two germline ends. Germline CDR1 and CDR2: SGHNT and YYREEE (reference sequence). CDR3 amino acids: CASSLVAGTDTQYF. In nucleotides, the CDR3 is TGTGCCAGCAGCCTGGTTGCCGGCACAGATACGCAGTATTTT.

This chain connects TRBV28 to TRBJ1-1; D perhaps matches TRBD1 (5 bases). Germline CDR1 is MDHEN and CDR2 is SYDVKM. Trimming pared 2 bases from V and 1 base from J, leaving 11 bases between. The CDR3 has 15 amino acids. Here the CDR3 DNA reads TGTGCCAGCAGTTTAACAACTGGGGGGAACACTGAAGCTTTCTTT. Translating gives CASSLTTGGNTEAFF. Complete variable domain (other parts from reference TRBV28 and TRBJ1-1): DVKVTQSSRYLVKRTGEKVFLECVQDMDHENMFWYRQDPGLGLRLIYFSYDVKMKEKGDIPEGYSVSREKKERFSLILESASTNQTSMYLCASSLTTGGNTEAFFGQGTRLTVV.

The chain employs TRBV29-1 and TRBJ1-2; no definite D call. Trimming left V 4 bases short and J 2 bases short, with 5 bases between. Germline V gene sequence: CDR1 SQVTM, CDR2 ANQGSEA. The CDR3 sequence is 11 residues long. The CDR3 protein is CSVGQNYGYTF. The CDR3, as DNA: TGCAGCGTTGGCCAGAACTATGGCTACACCTTC.

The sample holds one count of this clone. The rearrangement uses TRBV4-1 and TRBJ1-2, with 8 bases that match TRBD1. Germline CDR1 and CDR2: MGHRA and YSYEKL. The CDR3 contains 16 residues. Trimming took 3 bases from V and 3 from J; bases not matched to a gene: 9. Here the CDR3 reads CASSHQQGDLDYGYTF. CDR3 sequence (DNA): TGCGCCAGCAGCCATCAACAGGGGGATCTGGACTATGGCTACACCTTC.

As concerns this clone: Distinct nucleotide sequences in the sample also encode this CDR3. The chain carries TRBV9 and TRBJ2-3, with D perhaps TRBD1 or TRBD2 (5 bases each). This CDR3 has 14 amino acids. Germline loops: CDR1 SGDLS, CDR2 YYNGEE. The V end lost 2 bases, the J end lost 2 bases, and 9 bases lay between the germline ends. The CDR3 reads CASSVGTLTDTQYF. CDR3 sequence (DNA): TGTGCCAGCAGCGTGGGGACCCTCACAGATACGCAGTATTTT.

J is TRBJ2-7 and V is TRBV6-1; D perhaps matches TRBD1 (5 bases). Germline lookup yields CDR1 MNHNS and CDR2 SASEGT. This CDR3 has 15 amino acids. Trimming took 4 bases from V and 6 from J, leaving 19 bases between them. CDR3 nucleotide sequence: TGTGCCAGCAGTGGGGGTCGACAGTCCCTACGCGAGCAGTACTTC. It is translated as CASSGGRQSLREQYF.

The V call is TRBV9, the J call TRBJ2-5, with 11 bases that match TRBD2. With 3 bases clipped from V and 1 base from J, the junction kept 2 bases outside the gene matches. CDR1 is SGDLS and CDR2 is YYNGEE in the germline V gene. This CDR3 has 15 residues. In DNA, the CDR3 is TGTGCCAGCAGCGCACTAGCGGGGGCCCAAGAGACCCAGTACTTC. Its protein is CASSALAGAQETQYF.

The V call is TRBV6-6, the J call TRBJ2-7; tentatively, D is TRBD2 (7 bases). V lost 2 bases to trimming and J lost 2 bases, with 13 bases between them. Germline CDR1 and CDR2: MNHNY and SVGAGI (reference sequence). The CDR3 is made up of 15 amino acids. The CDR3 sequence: CASSYDYGGPYEQYF. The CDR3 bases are TGTGCCAGCAGTTACGACTACGGGGGGCCCTACGAGCAGTACTTC.